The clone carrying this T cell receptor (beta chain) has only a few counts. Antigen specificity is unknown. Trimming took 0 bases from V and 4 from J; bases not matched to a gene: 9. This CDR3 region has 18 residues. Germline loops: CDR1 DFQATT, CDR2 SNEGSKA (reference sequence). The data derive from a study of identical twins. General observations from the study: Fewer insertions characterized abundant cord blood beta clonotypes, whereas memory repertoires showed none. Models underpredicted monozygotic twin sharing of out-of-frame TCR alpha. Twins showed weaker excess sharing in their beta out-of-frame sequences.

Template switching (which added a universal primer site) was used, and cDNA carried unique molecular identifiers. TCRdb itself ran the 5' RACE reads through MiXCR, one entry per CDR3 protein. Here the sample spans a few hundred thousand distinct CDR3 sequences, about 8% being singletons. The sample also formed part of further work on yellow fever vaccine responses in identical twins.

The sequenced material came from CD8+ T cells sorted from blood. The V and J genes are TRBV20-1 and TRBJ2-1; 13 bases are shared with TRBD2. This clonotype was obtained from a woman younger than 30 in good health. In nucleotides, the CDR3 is TGCAGTGCTAGAGATTCCACTAGCGGGAGGGCCCCGTACAATGAGCAGTTCTTC. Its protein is CSARDSTSGRAPYNEQFF.